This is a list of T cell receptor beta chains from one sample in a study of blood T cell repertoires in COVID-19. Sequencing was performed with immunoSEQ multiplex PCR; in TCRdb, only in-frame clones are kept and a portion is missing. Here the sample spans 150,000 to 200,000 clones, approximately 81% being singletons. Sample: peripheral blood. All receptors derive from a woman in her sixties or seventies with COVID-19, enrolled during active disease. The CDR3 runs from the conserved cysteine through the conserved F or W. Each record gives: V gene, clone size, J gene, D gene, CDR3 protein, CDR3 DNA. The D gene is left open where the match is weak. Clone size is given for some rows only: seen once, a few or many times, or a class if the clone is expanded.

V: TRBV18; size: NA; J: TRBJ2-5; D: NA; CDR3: CASSPQNQETQYF; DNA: TGTGCCAGCTCACCCCAGAACCAAGAGACCCAGTACTTC
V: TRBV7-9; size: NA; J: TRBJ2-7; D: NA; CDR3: CASSATTQGKEQYF; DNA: TGTGCCAGCAGCGCGACAACTCAGGGAAAAGAGCAGTACTTC
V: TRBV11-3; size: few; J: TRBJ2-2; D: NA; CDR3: CAGPVNTGELFF; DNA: TGTGCGGGCCCCGTGAACACCGGGGAGCTGTTTTTT
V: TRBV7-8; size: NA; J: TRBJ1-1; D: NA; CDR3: CASSSSQGMNTEAFF; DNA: TGTGCCAGCAGCTCCTCACAGGGTATGAACACTGAAGCTTTCTTT
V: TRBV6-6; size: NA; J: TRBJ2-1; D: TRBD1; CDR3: CASSYRTGGNEQFF; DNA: TGTGCCAGCAGTTACAGGACAGGGGGCAATGAGCAGTTCTTC
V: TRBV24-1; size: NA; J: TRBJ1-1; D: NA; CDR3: CATGYGETEAFF; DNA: TGTGCCACAGGATATGGAGAAACTGAAGCTTTCTTT
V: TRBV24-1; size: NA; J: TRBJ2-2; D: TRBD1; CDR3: CATAHRGVNTGELFF; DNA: TGTGCCACGGCCCACAGGGGGGTGAACACCGGGGAGCTGTTTTTT
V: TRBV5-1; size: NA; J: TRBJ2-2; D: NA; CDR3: CASSFAANTGELFF; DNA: TGCGCCAGCAGCTTTGCGGCGAACACCGGGGAGCTGTTTTTT
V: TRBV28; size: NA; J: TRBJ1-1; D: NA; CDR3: CASTHLSVEAFF; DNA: TGTGCCAGCACCCACCTTTCGGTCGAAGCTTTCTTT
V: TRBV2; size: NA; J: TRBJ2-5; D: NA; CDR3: CASSERGPETQYF; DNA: TGTGCCAGCAGTGAAAGGGGCCCAGAGACCCAGTACTTC
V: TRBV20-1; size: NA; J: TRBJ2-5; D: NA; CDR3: CSARDQRAQYF; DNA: TGCAGTGCTAGAGATCAGAGGGCCCAGTACTTC
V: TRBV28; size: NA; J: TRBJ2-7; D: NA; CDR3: CAGSSSGRPSYEQYF; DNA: TGTGCCGGTTCTAGCTCCGGAAGACCCTCCTACGAGCAGTACTTC
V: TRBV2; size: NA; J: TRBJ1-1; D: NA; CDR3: CASSGGYLGGTEAFF; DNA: TGTGCCAGCAGTGGGGGTTACTTGGGGGGCACTGAAGCTTTCTTT
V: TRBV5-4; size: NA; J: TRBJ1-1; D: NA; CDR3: CASMIQPSGYTEAFF; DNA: TGTGCCAGCATGATCCAACCCTCGGGGTACACTGAAGCTTTCTTT
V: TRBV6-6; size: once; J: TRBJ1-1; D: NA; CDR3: CASSYSISGFTEAFF; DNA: TGTGCCAGCAGTTACTCGATTTCAGGGTTCACTGAAGCTTTCTTT
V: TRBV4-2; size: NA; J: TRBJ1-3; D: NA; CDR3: CASSQDPKHTSSGNTIYF; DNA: TGTGCCAGCAGCCAAGACCCAAAGCATACCTCCTCTGGAAACACCATATATTTT
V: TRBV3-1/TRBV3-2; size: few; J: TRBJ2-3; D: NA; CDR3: CASSQARGRTTDTQYF; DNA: TGTGCCAGCAGCCAAGCCCGTGGGCGAACCACAGATACGCAGTATTTT
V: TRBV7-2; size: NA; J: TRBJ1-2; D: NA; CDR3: CASSWEFYYGYTF; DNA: TGTGCCAGCAGCTGGGAGTTCTACTATGGCTACACCTTC
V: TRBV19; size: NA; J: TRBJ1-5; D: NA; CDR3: CASSLQKVLGDYSNQPQHF; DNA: TGTGCCAGTAGTCTGCAGAAGGTCCTCGGGGACTATAGCAATCAGCCCCAGCATTTT
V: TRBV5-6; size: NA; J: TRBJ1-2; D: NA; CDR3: CASLRRGRLGYTF; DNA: TGTGCCAGCCTCCGTCGGGGTCGCCTTGGCTACACCTTC
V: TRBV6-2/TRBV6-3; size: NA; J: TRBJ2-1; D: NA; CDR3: CASSQGVQNPSYNEQFF; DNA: TGTGCCAGCAGTCAAGGGGTGCAAAACCCTTCCTACAATGAGCAGTTCTTC
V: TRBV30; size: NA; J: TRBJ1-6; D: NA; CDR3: CAWTSGNNSPLHF; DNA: TGTGCCTGGACCTCGGGGAATAATTCACCCCTCCACTTT
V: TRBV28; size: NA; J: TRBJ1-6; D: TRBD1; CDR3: CASSPPGTGPFDSPLHF; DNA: TGTGCCAGCAGTCCTCCCGGGACAGGGCCGTTTGATTCACCCCTCCACTTT
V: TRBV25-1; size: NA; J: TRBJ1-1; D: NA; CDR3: CASSLGQMNTEAFF; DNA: TGTGCCAGCAGTCTAGGACAAATGAACACTGAAGCTTTCTTT
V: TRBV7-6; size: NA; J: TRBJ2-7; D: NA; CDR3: CASSLVGGGALPDEQYF; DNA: TGTGCCAGCAGCTTAGTCGGAGGGGGCGCACTACCTGACGAGCAGTACTTC
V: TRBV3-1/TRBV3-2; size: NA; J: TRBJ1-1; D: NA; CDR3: CASSPQTRTEAFF; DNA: TGTGCCAGCAGCCCCCAAACGAGGACTGAAGCTTTCTTT
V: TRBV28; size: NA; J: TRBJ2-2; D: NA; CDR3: CARITWGLSQGTGELFF; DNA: TGTGCCAGGATAACCTGGGGACTCTCTCAGGGCACCGGGGAGCTGTTTTTT
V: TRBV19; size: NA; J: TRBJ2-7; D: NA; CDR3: CASKDSYLSYEQYF; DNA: TGTGCCAGTAAGGACAGTTATTTGTCCTACGAGCAGTACTTC
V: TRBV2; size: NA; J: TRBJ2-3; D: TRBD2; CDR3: CASSNLAGGLGTQYF; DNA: TGTGCCAGCAGTAATCTAGCGGGGGGGCTGGGCACGCAGTATTTT
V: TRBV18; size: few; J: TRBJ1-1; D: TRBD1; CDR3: CASSPDQGGAFF; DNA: TGTGCCAGCTCACCGGACCAGGGGGGAGCTTTCTTT
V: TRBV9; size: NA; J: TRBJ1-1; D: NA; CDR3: CASSAPGLLNTEAFF; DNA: TGTGCCAGCAGCGCGCCGGGACTCTTGAACACTGAAGCTTTCTTT
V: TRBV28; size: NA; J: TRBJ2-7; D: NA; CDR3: CASNTGYPSGRSYEQYF; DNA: TGTGCCAGCAACACAGGGTACCCCAGCGGTCGCTCCTACGAGCAGTACTTC
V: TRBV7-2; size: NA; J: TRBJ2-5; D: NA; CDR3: CASSPRPPRRETQYF; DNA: TGTGCCAGCAGCCCCAGGCCCCCCCGCCGGGAGACCCAGTACTTC
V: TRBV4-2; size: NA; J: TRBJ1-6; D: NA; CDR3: CASSQPSAGRDSPLHF; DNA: TGTGCCAGCAGCCAACCCTCGGCCGGGAGGGATTCACCCCTCCACTTT
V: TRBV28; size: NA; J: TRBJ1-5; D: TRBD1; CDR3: CASSPQGGTSQPQHF; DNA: TGTGCCAGCAGTCCCCAGGGGGGTACGTCACAGCCCCAGCATTTT
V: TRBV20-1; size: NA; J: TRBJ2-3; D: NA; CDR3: CSARDFGTQYF; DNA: TGCAGTGCGAGGGACTTCGGCACGCAGTATTTT
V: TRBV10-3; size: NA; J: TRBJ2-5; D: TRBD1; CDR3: CAIRETGGGETQYF; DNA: TGTGCCATCAGAGAGACAGGGGGGGGCGAGACCCAGTACTTC
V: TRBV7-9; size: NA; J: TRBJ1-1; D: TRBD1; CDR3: CASSLAGQGSPEAFF; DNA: TGTGCCAGCAGCTTAGCGGGACAGGGGAGCCCTGAAGCTTTCTTT
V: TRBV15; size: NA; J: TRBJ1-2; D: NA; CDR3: CATSKDGGDYGYTF; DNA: TGTGCCACCAGCAAGGATGGCGGAGATTATGGCTACACCTTC
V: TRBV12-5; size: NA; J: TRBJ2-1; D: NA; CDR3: CASGSPNEYNEQFF; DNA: TGTGCTAGTGGTTCTCCGAACGAGTACAATGAGCAGTTCTTC
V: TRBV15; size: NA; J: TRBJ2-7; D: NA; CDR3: CATSREGTLWDF; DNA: TGTGCCACCAGCAGAGAGGGGACTTTATGGGACTTC
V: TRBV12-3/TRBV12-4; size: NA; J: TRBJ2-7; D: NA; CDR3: CASSFRGEQYF; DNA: TGTGCCAGCAGTTTTAGGGGGGAGCAGTACTTC
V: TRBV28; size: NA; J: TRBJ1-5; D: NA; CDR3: CASSLFQISNQPQHF; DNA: TGTGCCAGCAGTTTATTCCAGATTAGCAATCAGCCCCAGCATTTT
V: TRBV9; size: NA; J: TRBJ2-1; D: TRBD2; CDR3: CASSVGTSGAAWNEQFF; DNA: TGTGCCAGCAGCGTAGGGACTAGCGGGGCTGCTTGGAATGAGCAGTTCTTC
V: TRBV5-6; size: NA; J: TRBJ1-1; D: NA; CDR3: CASSLVRGGTEAFF; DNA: TGTGCCAGCAGCTTGGTTAGGGGGGGCACTGAAGCTTTCTTT
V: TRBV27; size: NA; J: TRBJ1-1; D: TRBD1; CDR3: CASSLRAGGGVQAFF; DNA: TGTGCCAGCAGTTTAAGGGCAGGGGGTGGGGTGCAAGCTTTCTTT
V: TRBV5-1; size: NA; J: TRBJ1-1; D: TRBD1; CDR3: CASSLEGAVRAFF; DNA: TGCGCCAGCAGCTTAGAGGGGGCGGTTCGGGCTTTCTTT
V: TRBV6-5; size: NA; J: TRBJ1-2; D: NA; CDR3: CASSWAGQRYTF; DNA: TGTGCCAGCAGCTGGGCAGGACAGCGCTACACCTTC